This TCR beta chain was identified in a study of shared clonotypes between healthy human individuals. Remarks on this clone: Its antigen is undetermined.

Naive-designated CD8 cells lacked CD45RO, were positively enriched for CCR7, and omitted terminally differentiated effector memory CD45RA+ cells. Study-wide findings and caveats: Compared with clonotypes that all four donors shared, non-shared clonotypes had lower generation probabilities. The small donor group covered limited genetic and exposure diversity. Incompleteness in sorted-subset sequencing, despite large depth, was shown by rarefaction.

Clones were sequenced by immunoSEQ multiplex PCR, and TCRdb holds only the in-frame ones, with some missing. Of about 1,900,000 clones in the sample, about 94% were seen once. This receptor was obtained from a man younger than 35 in good health. Material: naive CD8+ T cells sorted from blood.

The DNA for the CDR3 is TGTGCCAGCAGCTGGGGGACCTACAATGAGCAGTTCTTC. Protein product: CASSWGTYNEQFF. V gene TRBV5-4 combines with J gene TRBJ2-1, with D possibly being TRBD1 or TRBD2 (5 bases each). Trimming shortened V by 3 bases and J by 2 bases, and 6 bases separated the two germline ends. Germline V CDR1 and CDR2: SGHNT, YYREEE (reference sequence). This CDR3 contains 13 residues.